The 18 T cell receptor beta chains below come from one sample, sequenced in a study of blood T cell repertoires in COVID-19. The assay was immunoSEQ multiplex PCR, and TCRdb's table has in-frame clones only and misses some. The sample gives fewer than 250,000 clones, roughly four fifths of which show up once; about 1.8% is in the top ten. The material sequenced was PBMCs or T cells enriched from blood (not recorded which). The receptor source for this set is a man in his 60s who had recovered from COVID-19.

The chain uses TRBV28 and TRBJ1-4, with 12 bases matching TRBD1. V was pared by 4 bases and J by 4 bases, with 4 bases of the junction left unmatched. The CDR3 has 16 amino acids. Germline V gene lookup returns CDR1 MDHEN and CDR2 SYDVKM. CDR3 coding DNA: TGTGCCAGCAGTTCGGGACAGGGGGCGATTAATGAAAAACTGTTTTTT. Protein: CASSSGQGAINEKLFF.

The chain employs TRBV24-1 and TRBJ1-1; D is ambiguous. V lost 3 bases to trimming and J lost 8 bases, with 6 bases between them. CDR1 and CDR2 (germline): KGHDR, SFDVKD. This CDR3 is built from 11 residues. The CDR3 is CATSDGREAFF. In DNA form, the CDR3 reads TGTGCCACCAGTGATGGGAGGGAAGCTTTCTTT.

This clone was seen a handful of times. The rearrangement links TRBV6-5 to TRBJ2-6, with a weak D call TRBD1 (6 bases). Germline CDR1 MNHEY, CDR2 SVGAGI. There are 15 residues in the CDR3. The V and J ends lost 6 bases and 3 bases respectively, with 12 bases between them. CDR3 protein: CASRTEGVGANVLTF. The CDR3 nucleotides read TGTGCCAGCAGGACAGAGGGGGTTGGGGCCAACGTCCTGACTTTC.

The chain joins TRBV9 to TRBJ1-2, with TRBD1 matching 9 bases. The CDR3 runs 16 residues. CDR1 is SGDLS, CDR2 YYNGEE, per germline. V trimming: 3 bases; J trimming: 5 bases; junction bases outside the gene matches: 11. CDR3 amino acids: CASSAHSGTGTYGYTF. CDR3 DNA sequence: TGTGCCAGCAGCGCCCATTCCGGGACAGGGACGTATGGCTACACCTTC.

The sample holds many counts of this clone. The chain is built from TRBV7-2 and TRBJ2-7; 10 bases map to TRBD1. The germline V gene encodes CDR1 SGHTA and CDR2 FQGNSA. The CDR3 is made up of 16 amino acids. Germline trimming cut 5 bases from V and 0 bases from J; bases unmatched to any gene: 7. The CDR3 here is CASSEPGQGSSYEQYF. Written as DNA, the CDR3 is TGTGCCAGCAGCGAGCCGGGACAGGGGAGCTCCTACGAGCAGTACTTC. Using reference TRBV7-2 and TRBJ2-7 for the parts outside the CDR3, the full variable domain is GAGVSQSPSNKVTEKGKDVELRCDPISGHTALYWYRQSLGQGLEFLIYFQGNSAPDKSGLPSDRFSAERTGGSVSTLTIQRTQQEDSAVYLCASSEPGQGSSYEQYFGPGTRLTVT.

The chain employs TRBV5-6 and TRBJ2-5; tentatively, D is TRBD2 (5 bases). Trimming cost V 4 bases and J 5 bases, with 15 bases left between them. This CDR3 comprises 14 residues. The germline CDR1 and CDR2 sequences are SGHDT and YYEEEE. This CDR3 reads CASSAKEAEETQYF. For the CDR3, the DNA is TGTGCCAGCAGCGCAAAGGAGGCGGAGGAGACCCAGTACTTC.

The chain joins TRBV19 to TRBJ1-2; no definite D call. Trimming pared 0 bases from V and 0 bases from J, leaving 11 bases between. This CDR3 is 16 amino acids long. Germline lookup yields CDR1 LNHDA and CDR2 SQIVND (reference sequence). CDR3 sequence reads: CASSIDPDGTNYGYTF. The DNA of the CDR3 is TGTGCCAGTAGTATAGATCCGGACGGGACTAACTATGGCTACACCTTC.

The chain links TRBV5-1 to TRBJ1-4; TRBD1 agrees at 10 bases. V lost 4 bases to trimming and J lost 1 base; unmatched junction nucleotides: 4. Germline CDR1 SGHRS, CDR2 YFSETQ. CDR3 length: 16 amino acids. The CDR3 bases are TGCGCCAGCAGCCTCGGACAGGGGGTAACTAATGAAAAACTGTTTTTT. It codes for CASSLGQGVTNEKLFF.

The CDR3 nucleotides read TGTGCCAGCAGCACGGGTCCACCAGAAAAACTGTTTTTT. Translated: CASSTGPPEKLFF. The chain is built from TRBV5-6 and TRBJ1-4; the D is unclear. This CDR3 has 13 residues. Deletions cut 4 bases from V and 8 bases from J, with 12 bases between. Germline V gene sequence: CDR1 SGHDT, CDR2 YYEEEE.

V and J are TRBV5-4 and TRBJ1-1; 7 positions agree with TRBD1. The CDR3 is made up of 15 amino acids. CDR1 is SGHNT, CDR2 YYREEE, per germline (reference sequence). The trim removed 4 bases at V and 1 base at J, leaving 7 bases unmatched. In nucleotides, the CDR3 is TGTGCCAGCAGCCACAGGGACAGAGGGAACACTGAAGCTTTCTTT. Its protein is CASSHRDRGNTEAFF.

The genes are TRBV11-3 and TRBJ2-3, with D tentatively TRBD1 (6 bases). The germline V gene has CDR1 SGHNT and CDR2 YENEEA. The CDR3 contains 14 residues. Trimming shortened V by 1 base and J by 4 bases, and 9 bases separated the two germline ends. CDR3 coding DNA: TGTGCCAGCAGCTTAGGGGGACAAGCAGATACGCAGTATTTT. This sequence encodes CASSLGGQADTQYF. Based on the CDR3 plus reference TRBV11-3 and TRBJ2-3, the full variable domain is EAGVVQSPRYKIIEKKQPVAFWCNPISGHNTLYWYLQNLGQGPELLIRYENEEAVDDSQLPKDRFSAERLKGVDSTLKIQPAELGDSAVYLCASSLGGQADTQYFGPGTRLTVL.

The J gene is TRBJ1-1, the V gene TRBV7-9; the D is unclear. V lost 3 bases and J lost 10, with 21 bases in between. CDR1 is SEHNR and CDR2 is FQNEAQ in the germline V gene (reference sequence). CDR3 length equals 15 residues. The CDR3 region is CASSFVESARFGAFF. CDR3 nucleotides: TGTGCCAGCAGCTTCGTGGAGTCGGCCCGATTCGGAGCTTTCTTT.

The chain is built from TRBV2 and TRBJ2-1; D is possibly TRBD2 (5 bases). The CDR3 is made up of 16 amino acids. Trimming shortened V by 5 bases and J by 0 bases, and 14 bases separated the two germline ends. Per germline, CDR1 SNHLY and CDR2 FYNNEI. The CDR3 nucleotides read TGTGCCAGCAGTACCCTTAGCGATACCTCCTACAATGAGCAGTTCTTC. Encoded protein: CASSTLSDTSYNEQFF.

V is TRBV5-1 and J is TRBJ1-1; 8 positions match TRBD1. Trimming cost V 8 bases and J 0 bases; bases outside gene matches: 3. Germline lookup yields CDR1 SGHRS and CDR2 YFSETQ. This CDR3 region has 13 residues. The CDR3 loop is CASGQGLNTEAFF. The CDR3 coding sequence is TGCGCCAGTGGACAGGGTTTGAACACTGAAGCTTTCTTT.

The V call is TRBV7-2, the J call TRBJ2-5, with a weak D call TRBD2 (6 bases). The CDR3 loop spans 16 amino acids. V lost 5 bases and J lost 1, with 17 bases in between. Looked up from germline, CDR1 is SGHTA and CDR2 is FQGNSA. Written as DNA, the CDR3 is TGTGCCAGCAGCGACCGACCAGGGACTCCCCAAGAGACCCAGTACTTC. Protein: CASSDRPGTPQETQYF.

The V and J genes are TRBV19 and TRBJ2-7, with D uncertain. V lost 5 bases, J lost 0 bases, and 11 bases lay in between. The length of the CDR3 is 14 residues. The V gene's germline CDR1 is LNHDA and CDR2 SQIVND (reference sequence). The CDR3 sequence: CASSVEQSSYEQYF. In DNA, the CDR3 is TGTGCCAGTAGTGTGGAACAGAGCTCCTACGAGCAGTACTTC.

This clone was seen a single time. J is TRBJ1-6 and V is TRBV11-2; 9 nucleotides align to TRBD1. The CDR3 runs 17 residues. Germline V lookup: CDR1 SGHAT, CDR2 FQNNGV. With 1 base clipped from V and 7 bases from J, the junction kept 8 bases outside the gene matches. Written as DNA, the CDR3 is TGTGCCAGCAGCTTAGTATTACAGGGGGCTGGCAATTCACCCCTCCACTTT. It encodes CASSLVLQGAGNSPLHF.

The chain employs TRBV11-2 and TRBJ2-6; 7 bases line up with TRBD1. The germline V gene has CDR1 SGHAT and CDR2 FQNNGV. V lost 5 bases and J lost 4; bases outside the gene matches: 8. This CDR3 is 16 amino acids long. For the CDR3, the DNA is TGTGCCAGCAGCCTACAGGGGTTTCCCGGGGCCAACGTCCTGACTTTC. Amino acids: CASSLQGFPGANVLTF. The whole variable domain, filled in from reference TRBV11-2 and TRBJ2-6, reads EAGVAQSPRYKIIEKRQSVAFWCNPISGHATLYWYQQILGQGPKLLIQFQNNGVVDDSQLPKDRFSAERLKGVDSTLKIQPAKLEDSAVYLCASSLQGFPGANVLTFGAGSRLTVL.